Listed below are T cell receptor beta chains from one sample, sequenced in a study of OX40 agonist ivuxolimab in advanced cancers. Using immunoSEQ multiplex PCR, the repertoire was profiled, and TCRdb retains in-frame clones only, with some absent. The table has about 80,000 clones, approximately 94% seen once. Sequenced here: CD4+ or CD8+ T cells sorted from blood, sampled in a trial of the OX40 agonist ivuxolimab. The receptors originated from an adult with an advanced solid tumor such as melanoma, head and neck, liver or kidney cancer. CDR3s include the opening cysteine and the closing phenylalanine or tryptophan. The D gene is left open where the match is weak.

V	J	D	CDR3	DNA
TRBV5-4	TRBJ2-7	NA	CASSQSTGKGIYEQYF	TGTGCCAGCAGCCAGTCCACAGGAAAGGGAATCTACGAGCAGTACTTC
TRBV5-1	TRBJ2-7	TRBD2	CASSLGGEGSYEQYF	TGCGCCAGCAGCTTGGGCGGGGAGGGATCCTACGAGCAGTACTTC
TRBV11-3	TRBJ2-2	NA	CASSLNRPLAGELFF	TGTGCCAGCAGCTTAAACCGACCCCTCGCCGGGGAGCTGTTTTTT
TRBV30	TRBJ1-1	NA	CAWSRTVNTEAFF	TGTGCCTGGAGCAGGACAGTGAACACTGAAGCTTTCTTT
TRBV27	TRBJ1-2	NA	CASSLFSPNYGYTF	TGTGCCAGCAGTTTATTTTCCCCGAACTATGGCTACACCTTC
TRBV19	TRBJ2-7	TRBD2	CASSGLAGAYEQYF	TGTGCCAGTAGTGGACTAGCGGGAGCCTACGAGCAGTACTTC
TRBV30	TRBJ1-5	NA	CAWSVLGGNQPQHF	TGTGCCTGGAGTGTACTGGGGGGCAATCAGCCCCAGCATTTT
TRBV27	TRBJ2-1	TRBD2	CASTRTSGSSYNEQFF	TGTGCCAGCACTCGGACTAGCGGGAGCTCCTACAATGAGCAGTTCTTC
TRBV5-5	TRBJ1-3	NA	CASSEPGNTIYF	TGTGCCAGCAGCGAGCCTGGAAACACCATATATTTT
TRBV4-2	TRBJ2-5	NA	CASSQGMGGGWEIGSETQYF	TGTGCCAGCAGCCAAGGCATGGGAGGGGGCTGGGAGATAGGTTCCGAGACCCAGTACTTC
TRBV28	TRBJ1-5	NA	CASSLDGNQPQHF	TGTGCCAGCAGTTTAGATGGCAATCAGCCCCAGCATTTT
TRBV18	TRBJ2-7	NA	CASSPNRVNEQYF	TGTGCCAGCTCACCAAACAGGGTAAACGAGCAGTACTTC
TRBV7-9	TRBJ2-3	NA	CASRTRGADTQYF	TGTGCCAGCAGGACTAGGGGGGCAGATACGCAGTATTTT
TRBV29-1	TRBJ2-4	NA	CSGISARLAKNIQYF	TGCAGCGGGATTAGTGCGAGGTTAGCCAAAAACATTCAGTACTTC